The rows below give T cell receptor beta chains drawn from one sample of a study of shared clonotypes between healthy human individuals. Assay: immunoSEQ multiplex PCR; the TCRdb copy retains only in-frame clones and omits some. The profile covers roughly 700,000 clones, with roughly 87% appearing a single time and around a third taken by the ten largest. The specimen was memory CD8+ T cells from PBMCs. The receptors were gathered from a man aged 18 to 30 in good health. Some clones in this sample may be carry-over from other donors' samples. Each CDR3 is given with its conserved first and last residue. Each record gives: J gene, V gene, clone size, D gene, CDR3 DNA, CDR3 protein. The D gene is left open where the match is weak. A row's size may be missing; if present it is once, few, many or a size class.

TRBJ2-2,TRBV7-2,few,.,TGTGCCCTACGTTTGGTGAACACCGGGGAGCTGTTTTTT,CALRLVNTGELFF
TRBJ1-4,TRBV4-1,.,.,TGCGCCAGCAGCCAGCCGTACCCAGGCAGTAGACATGAAAAACTGTTTTTT,CASSQPYPGSRHEKLFF
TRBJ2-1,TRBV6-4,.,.,TGTGCCAGCAGTAGGGAGAGCAACAATGAGCAGTTCTTC,CASSRESNNEQFF
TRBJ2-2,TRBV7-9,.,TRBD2,TGTGCCAGCACCCTCCGGGAGGGGTCGTACACCGGGGAGCTGTTTTTT,CASTLREGSYTGELFF
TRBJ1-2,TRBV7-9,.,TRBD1,TGTGCCAGCAGCTTAACCTATCGTGACAGGGCGGAGTATGGCTACACCTTC,CASSLTYRDRAEYGYTF
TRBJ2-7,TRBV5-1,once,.,TGCGCCAGCAGCTTGACGACCTATTTCTCCTACGAGCAGTACTTC,CASSLTTYFSYEQYF
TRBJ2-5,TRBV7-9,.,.,TGTGCCAGCAGCCCGACGGGTCTTCTAGGTGGAGAGACCCAGTACTTC,CASSPTGLLGGETQYF
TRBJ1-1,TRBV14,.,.,TGTGCCAGCAGCCAGGTCCTGGGGGCGAGCGCTGAAGCTTTCTTT,CASSQVLGASAEAFF
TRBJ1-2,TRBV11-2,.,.,TGTGCCAGCAGCTTGGGCCGGGGAAGGACGAGGGACTACACCTTC,CASSLGRGRTRDYTF
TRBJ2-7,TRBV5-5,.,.,TGTGCCAGCAGCCATAGCGTCTCCTACGAGCAGTACTTC,CASSHSVSYEQYF
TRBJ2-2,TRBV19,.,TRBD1,TGTGCCACCGAGGGGACAGTTTTTTCGAACACCGGGGAGCTGTTTTTT,CATEGTVFSNTGELFF
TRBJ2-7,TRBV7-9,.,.,TGTGCCAGCAGCTTACCACCCTACGAGCAGTACTTC,CASSLPPYEQYF
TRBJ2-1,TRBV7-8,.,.,TGTGCCAGCAGCCCCCGGGGACACGAGCAGTTCTTC,CASSPRGHEQFF
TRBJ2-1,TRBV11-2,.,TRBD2,TGTGCCAGCAGCCCCCGGACTAGGGCAAGGGTCAATGAGCAGTTCTTC,CASSPRTRARVNEQFF
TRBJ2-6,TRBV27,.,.,TGTGCCAGCAGTCGGAAAAATGCAGGGACCGGGGCCAACGTCCTGACTTTC,CASSRKNAGTGANVLTF
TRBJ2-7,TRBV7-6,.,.,TGTGCCAGCAGCCCAGGGGACGGTGGATACGAGCAGTACTTC,CASSPGDGGYEQYF
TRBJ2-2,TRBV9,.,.,TGTGCCAGCAGCGTAGGAGACACCGGGGAGCTGTTTTTT,CASSVGDTGELFF
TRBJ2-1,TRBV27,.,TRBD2,TGTGCCAGCACCCTTAGCGGGAGCTCCTACAATGAGCAGTTCTTC,CASTLSGSSYNEQFF
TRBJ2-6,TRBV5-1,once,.,TGCGCCAGCAGCTTGGATCAAAAAACTGGGGCCAACGTCCTGACTTTC,CASSLDQKTGANVLTF
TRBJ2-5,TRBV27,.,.,TGTGCCAGCAGTTTACTAGGGGAAGAGACCCAGTACTTC,CASSLLGEETQYF
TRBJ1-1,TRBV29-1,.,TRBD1,TGCAGCGTTGAAAAAGGGGTACAGGGGGCAACTTCAAGAGGGACTGAAGCTTTCTTT,CSVEKGVQGATSRGTEAFF
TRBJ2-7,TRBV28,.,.,TGTGCCAGCAGTTTTATATTAGGGAGCTCCTACGAGCAGTACTTC,CASSFILGSSYEQYF
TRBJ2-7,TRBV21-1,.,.,TGTGCCAGCAGCAAAGGGAAGGGACAGGGGATCTGCGAGCAGTACTTC,CASSKGKGQGICEQYF
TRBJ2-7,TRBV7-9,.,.,TGTGCCAGCAGCCCCGAGGGCCCCCGATCCCCCTACGAGCAGTACTTC,CASSPEGPRSPYEQYF
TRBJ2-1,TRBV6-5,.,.,TGTGCCAGCAGTTACGATCGATACTCCTACAATGAGCAGTTCTTC,CASSYDRYSYNEQFF
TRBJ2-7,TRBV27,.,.,TGTGCCAGCAGCCTCAGATCGAGCCCCCGTTACGAGCAGTACTTC,CASSLRSSPRYEQYF
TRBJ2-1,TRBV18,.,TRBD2,TGTGCCAGCTCACCCCTTGCGGGAGCTTTTCTCAATGAGCAGTTCTTC,CASSPLAGAFLNEQFF
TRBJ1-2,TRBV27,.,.,TGTGCCAGCAGTTTGACCGGAAACTATGGCTACACCTTC,CASSLTGNYGYTF
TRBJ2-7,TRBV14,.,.,TGTGCCAGCAGCCCTCTAAGGGGATCATACGAGCAGTACTTC,CASSPLRGSYEQYF
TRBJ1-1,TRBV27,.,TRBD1,TGTGCCAGCGGGGACAGGAACACTGAAGCTTTCTTT,CASGDRNTEAFF
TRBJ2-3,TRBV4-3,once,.,TGCGCCAGCAGCCCCCTAAGGGACGCAATAGCGCAGTATTTT,CASSPLRDAIAQYF
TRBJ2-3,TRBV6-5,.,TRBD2,TGTGCCAGCAGTCTAACCGGGACTAGCGTTGATACGCAGTATTTT,CASSLTGTSVDTQYF
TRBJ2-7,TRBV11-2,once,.,TGTGCCAGCAGCTCTCCGGGACATCACTCCTACGAGCAGTACTTC,CASSSPGHHSYEQYF
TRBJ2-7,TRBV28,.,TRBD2,TGTGCCAGCAGTTTCCTAGCGGGGTCCTACGAGCAGTACTTC,CASSFLAGSYEQYF
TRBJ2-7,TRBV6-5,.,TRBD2,TGTGCCAGCCATCTCGCACGGGGGGACGAGCAGTACTTC,CASHLARGDEQYF
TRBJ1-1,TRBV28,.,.,TGTGCCAGCAGTCTCCTGAGGCCGGACACTGAAGCTTTCTTT,CASSLLRPDTEAFF
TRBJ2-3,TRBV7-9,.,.,TGTGCCAGCAGCTTAGTACCCGAACTACCTCCCACAGATACGCAGTATTTT,CASSLVPELPPTDTQYF
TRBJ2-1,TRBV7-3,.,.,TGTGCCAGCAGCATAATTGGCGGTTGGGACAATGAGCAGTTCTTC,CASSIIGGWDNEQFF
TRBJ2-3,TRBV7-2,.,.,TGTGCCAGCAGCTTAGACGTCCCGGGGCCCCTTAGCACAGATACGCAGTATTTT,CASSLDVPGPLSTDTQYF
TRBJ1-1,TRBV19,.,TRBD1,TGTGCCAGTAGCGCCGGACAGGGAAACACTGAAGCTTTCTTT,CASSAGQGNTEAFF
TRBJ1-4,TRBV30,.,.,TGTGCCTGGAGTGTACGTGGGGGTTCGCGGGAAAAACTGTTTTTT,CAWSVRGGSREKLFF
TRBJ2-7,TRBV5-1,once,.,TGCGCCAGCAGCTTGGAGGTTATCCGGGACACCTACTCCTACGAGCAGTACTTC,CASSLEVIRDTYSYEQYF
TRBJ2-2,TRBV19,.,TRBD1,TGTGCCATCCAGGCCCGACAGGGGGCGAACACCGGGGAGCTGTTTTTT,CAIQARQGANTGELFF
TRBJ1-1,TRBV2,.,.,TGTGCCAGCATCACAGGGTCAAAGAACACTGAAGCTTTCTTT,CASITGSKNTEAFF
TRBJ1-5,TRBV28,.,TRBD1,TGTGCCAGCAGTTCCGGGACAGGGAGTCATCAGCCCCAGCATTTT,CASSSGTGSHQPQHF
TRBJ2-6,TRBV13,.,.,TGTGCCAGCAGCCAGCGGCAATACAGGGTTGAGGAATCTGGGGCCAACGTCCTGACTTTC,CASSQRQYRVEESGANVLTF